These 14 T cell receptor beta chains originate from one sample sequenced in a study of T cell responses to AZD1222 COVID-19 vaccine. Assay: immunoSEQ multiplex PCR; the TCRdb copy retains only in-frame clones and omits some. The table lists 99,000 or so clones, about 85% of them singletons. Sequencing used peripheral blood, obtained on day 0 of AZD1222 vaccination. All receptors derive from an adult in good health.

In this sample, this clone turned up once. The CDR3 sequence: CASSVGGGSNYEQYF. CDR3 in DNA: TGTGCCAGCAGCGTAGGGGGAGGGAGTAACTACGAGCAGTACTTC. The rearrangement uses TRBV9 and TRBJ2-7; TRBD2 matches at 7 bases. The V and J ends lost 0 bases and 3 bases, in that order; junction bases with no gene match: 6. Germline V gives CDR1 SGDLS, CDR2 YYNGEE. CDR3 length equals 15 residues. The whole variable domain, filled in from reference TRBV9 and TRBJ2-7, reads DSGVTQTPKHLITATGQRVTLRCSPRSGDLSVYWYQQSLDQGLQFLIQYYNGEERAKGNILERFSAQQFPDLHSELNLSSLELGDSALYFCASSVGGGSNYEQYFGPGTRLTVT.

The chain recombines TRBV2 with TRBJ1-5, with a tentative D call TRBD1 (6 bases). Germline V lookup: CDR1 SNHLY, CDR2 FYNNEI. This CDR3 is built from 16 residues. V lost 0 bases, J lost 2 bases, and 11 bases lay in between. In DNA, the CDR3 is TGTGCCAGCAGTGAAGCAGGGGGGGCTGGCAATCAGCCCCAGCATTTT. This encodes CASSEAGGAGNQPQHF. The full variable domain, rest sourced from reference TRBV2 and TRBJ1-5, is EPEVTQTPSHQVTQMGQEVILRCVPISNHLYFYWYRQILGQKVEFLVSFYNNEISEKSEIFDDQFSVERPDGSNFTLKIRSTKLEDSAMYFCASSEAGGAGNQPQHFGDGTRLSIL.

This chain uses TRBV27 with TRBJ2-2; D may be TRBD1 or TRBD2 (5 bases each). Trimming took off 2 bases at V and 4 bases at J, with 11 bases between the two ends. From germline, CDR1 is MNHEY and CDR2 SMNVEV (reference sequence). The CDR3 spans 15 residues. The CDR3 nucleotides are TGTGCCAGCAGTTTACGAGGGGCCGGCACCGGGGAGCTGTTTTTT. Protein: CASSLRGAGTGELFF.

The CDR3 DNA follows: TGCGCCAGCAGCCAAGACACGCAAAAGAACACTGAAGCTTTCTTT. It translates to CASSQDTQKNTEAFF. V usage is TRBV4-3 and J usage is TRBJ1-1, with D hard to call. Trimming pared 0 bases from V and 1 base from J, leaving 9 bases between. The CDR3 totals 15 residues. Germline CDR1 and CDR2: LGHNA and YSLEER.

The chain has TRBV19 and TRBJ2-2; D is possibly TRBD2 (5 bases). V was pared by 6 bases and J by 0 bases, with 17 bases between. The germline CDR1 and CDR2 sequences are LNHDA and SQIVND (reference sequence). The CDR3 length is 17 residues. The CDR3 sequence is CASSHASSGANTGELFF. In DNA form, the CDR3 reads TGTGCCAGTAGCCATGCCTCAAGCGGAGCGAACACCGGGGAGCTGTTTTTT.

V and J are TRBV6-2 or TRBV6-3 and TRBJ1-4, with TRBD1 as a possible D gene (6 bases). CDR1 MNHEY and CDR2 SVGEGT come from the germline V gene. Trimming pared 0 bases from V and 8 bases from J, leaving 13 bases between. This CDR3 has 15 amino acids. In DNA form, the CDR3 reads TGTGCCAGCAGTTACTCGACAGGCCCTGCGGAAAAACTGTTTTTT. It encodes CASSYSTGPAEKLFF.

This CDR3 is CASSSLWGAEAFF. CDR3 in DNA: TGTGCCAGCAGTTCGCTGTGGGGGGCTGAAGCTTTCTTT. The chain is built from TRBV25-1 and TRBJ1-1; perhaps TRBD1 as D (5 bases). In germline, CDR1 is MGHDK, CDR2 SYGVNS. The CDR3 totals 13 residues. Trimming removed 5 bases from V and 6 bases from J, with 13 bases in between.

This clone has more than one count but fewer than ten. The chain has TRBV12-5 and TRBJ2-1, with 9 bases aligning to TRBD2. Unmatched junction bases numbered 1, after V lost 4 bases and J lost 12 bases. From germline, CDR1 is LGHNT and CDR2 FRNRAP. This CDR3 spans 11 amino acids. DNA for the CDR3: TGTGCTAGTGGTTCAGCGGGAGGGCAGTTCTTC. Translated: CASGSAGGQFF.

The V call is TRBV9, the J call TRBJ2-3; possibly TRBD1 for D (6 bases). This CDR3 is 13 amino acids long. In germline, CDR1 is SGDLS, CDR2 YYNGEE. V was cut by 5 bases and J by 2 bases, with 9 bases left in between. The CDR3, as DNA: TGTGCCAGCAGGACAGGTCTCACAGATACGCAGTATTTT. It codes for CASRTGLTDTQYF.

The chain links TRBV7-2 to TRBJ2-3; D not resolved. Germline lookup yields CDR1 SGHTA and CDR2 FQGNSA. With 0 bases removed from V and 0 bases from J, the gap between germline ends came to 4 bases. This CDR3 is 14 amino acids long. The CDR3 here is CASSLAGSTDTQYF. The CDR3, as DNA: TGTGCCAGCAGCTTAGCAGGGAGCACAGATACGCAGTATTTT.

The chain links TRBV12-2 to TRBJ2-1. TRBV12-2 is flagged as a pseudogene. The CDR3 covers 16 residues. The CDR3 loop reads CASRPLVGGTYNEQFF. Here the CDR3 DNA reads TGTGCAAGTCGCCCCTTGGTGGGCGGAACCTACAATGAGCAGTTCTTC.

The chain couples TRBV6-4 to TRBJ2-1, with D uncertain. The ends were cut back, 6 bases at V and 9 bases at J, with 18 bases in the middle. This CDR3 has 14 amino acids. The germline gives CDR1 MRHNA, CDR2 SNTAGT. CDR3 in DNA: TGTGCCAGCAGCGCCTTATCCTCTGGCGCTGAGCAGTTCTTC. Translation: CASSALSSGAEQFF.

This clone was seen only once. The chain carries TRBV5-1 and TRBJ2-1; 8 bases line up with TRBD1. The CDR3 contains 13 residues. Trimming removed 2 bases from V and 10 bases from J; junction bases left unmatched: 5. CDR1 SGHRS and CDR2 YFSETQ come from the germline V gene. This CDR3 reads CASSFDRGWEQFF. DNA for the CDR3: TGCGCCAGCAGCTTCGACAGGGGCTGGGAGCAGTTCTTC.

The chain combines TRBV7-9 with TRBJ2-7; D is possibly TRBD2 (6 bases). The CDR3 loop spans 15 amino acids. CDR1 is SEHNR, CDR2 FQNEAQ, per germline (reference sequence). V lost 5 bases to trimming and J lost 2 bases, with 16 bases between them. The chain's CDR3 is CASSRLGDSTYEQYF. The CDR3 nucleotides read TGTGCCAGCAGCCGTCTGGGGGACTCCACCTACGAGCAGTACTTC. Variable domain in full (rest from reference TRBV7-9 and TRBJ2-7): DTGVSQNPRHKITKRGQNVTFRCDPISEHNRLYWYRQTLGQGPEFLTYFQNEAQLEKSRLLSDRFSAERPKGSFSTLEIQRTEQGDSAMYLCASSRLGDSTYEQYFGPGTRLTVT.